Listed here are 19 T cell receptor beta chains from one sample, sequenced in a study of T cell repertoires in cytomegalovirus infection (dated by TCRdb to about 2019). The sequencer listed for this sample is Illumina HiSeq 1500. TCRdb ran its own pipeline on the public reads, namely fastp trimming at Q25 and MiXCR clone calling, and kept in-frame beta chains. Each record represents a unique CDR3 protein, reported with the most common genes and DNA among its rows. Counted in this sample were 490,000 or so distinct CDR3 sequences; approximately 10% of them appeared once. In total, the top ten clones hold around 9.6% of the sample. Sequencing was performed on PBMCs. These receptors all come from a human donor in good health (CMV status not recorded). Some clones in this sample may be carry-over from other donors' samples.

The table lists this clonotype with many counts. The rearrangement links TRBV12-5 to TRBJ2-1, with D possibly being TRBD1 (5 bases). Germline CDR1 is LGHNT and CDR2 is FRNRAP. The CDR3 consists of 16 residues. V was clipped by 4 bases and J by 4 bases, with 17 bases between them. The CDR3 DNA follows: TGTGCTAGTGGTTCCCTTGGACACACAGCATACAATGAGCAGTTCTTC. Its translation: CASGSLGHTAYNEQFF.

This clonotype came up many times. CDR3 residues: CASSPQMDEQYF. The CDR3 DNA reads as TGTGCCAGCAGTCCCCAGATGGACGAGCAGTACTTC. V is TRBV6-1 and J is TRBJ2-7; D remains ambiguous. CDR3 size: 12 residues. Per germline, CDR1 MNHNS and CDR2 SASEGT. Trimming took 5 bases from V and 5 from J, leaving 10 bases between them.

This clonotype was detected only a few times. V gene TRBV4-1 combines with J gene TRBJ2-5, with 10 bases lining up with TRBD1. This CDR3 contains 14 residues. V was clipped by 4 bases and J by 4 bases; unmatched bases: 3. Germline values: CDR1 MGHRA, CDR2 YSYEKL. The CDR3 is CASSRTGGVETQYF. The CDR3, as DNA: TGCGCCAGCAGCCGGACAGGGGGAGTAGAGACCCAGTACTTC.

This clonotype has ten or more counts. This chain links TRBV20-1 with TRBJ1-1; D gene uncertain. This CDR3 has 16 amino acids. Trimming removed 1 base from V and 2 bases from J, with 17 bases in between. CDR1 DFQATT and CDR2 SNEGSKA come from the germline V gene (reference sequence). CDR3 region: CSARGPSKKGNTEAFF. CDR3 coding DNA: TGCAGTGCTAGAGGGCCAAGTAAGAAGGGAAACACTGAAGCTTTCTTT.

This clonotype was counted ten times or more. The gene calls are TRBV29-1 and TRBJ2-6; 7 nucleotides align to TRBD2. V lost 6 bases, J lost 2 bases, and 4 bases stayed unmatched. CDR1 SQVTM and CDR2 ANQGSEA come from the germline V gene. CDR3 length: 14 amino acids. Here the CDR3 reads CSVWGGAGANVLTF. DNA of the CDR3: TGCAGCGTGTGGGGGGGGGCTGGGGCCAACGTCCTGACTTTC.

This clonotype was observed at least ten times. The CDR3: CASSSERWTQYF. CDR3 bases: TGTGCCAGCAGCTCTGAGCGGTGGACGCAGTATTTT. The V and J genes are TRBV11-2 and TRBJ2-3; possibly TRBD2 for D (5 bases). V was shortened by 4 bases and J by 9 bases, with 11 bases between the two germline ends. There are 12 residues in the CDR3. CDR1 SGHAT and CDR2 FQNNGV come from the germline V gene.

This clonotype was detected ten times or more. J is TRBJ2-7 and V is TRBV2; 11 bases fit TRBD2. Germline CDR1 and CDR2: SNHLY and FYNNEI. J gave up 3 bases and V 6 bases, and 4 bases lay outside the gene matches. The CDR3 loop spans 14 amino acids. DNA of the CDR3: TGTGCCAGCAGGGGCCTAGCGGGGGGCTACGAGCAGTACTTC. As protein: CASRGLAGGYEQYF.

As for this clonotype: Possible read error: a much larger clone is one base away. The V call is TRBV6-6, the J call TRBJ2-3; D may be TRBD1 or TRBD2 (5 bases each). Germline CDR1 MNHNY, CDR2 SVGAGI (reference sequence). The CDR3 totals 15 residues. CDR3 sequence reads: CASSYTGRSTDTQCF. CDR3 sequence (DNA): TGTGCCAGCAGTTACACGGGGCGGAGCACAGATACGCAGTGTTTT.

The V call is TRBV19, the J call TRBJ1-1; 10 bases fit TRBD1. Germline V gene sequence: CDR1 LNHDA, CDR2 SQIVND (reference sequence). V shed 5 bases, J shed 1 base, and the junction held 10 bases outside the gene matches. The CDR3 is 17 amino acids. CDR3 residues: CASSVRDRGGRNTEAFF. The CDR3 DNA reads TGTGCCAGTAGTGTCCGGGACAGGGGAGGAAGGAACACTGAAGCTTTCTTT.

The table lists this clonotype with many counts. The J gene is TRBJ1-2, the V gene TRBV14, with D possibly TRBD1 on 6 matching bases. Germline lookup yields CDR1 SGHDN and CDR2 FVKESK. This CDR3 comprises 15 residues. V was clipped by 1 base and J by 6 bases, with 15 bases between them. In DNA form, the CDR3 reads TGTGCCAGCAGCCAAGGGATGCAGGGGTATGATGGCTACACCTTC. The encoded protein is CASSQGMQGYDGYTF.

There are many counts of this clonotype. The J gene is TRBJ2-7, the V gene TRBV20-1, with TRBD2 matching 7 bases. The CDR3 has 14 amino acids. V trimming: 3 bases; J trimming: 6 bases; junction bases outside the gene matches: 11. Germline-derived CDR1 and CDR2 are DFQATT and SNEGSKA (reference sequence). The CDR3 loop is CSASINRGVSEQYF. The CDR3 region has the DNA TGCAGTGCTAGTATAAACCGGGGGGTCTCCGAGCAGTACTTC.

The chain joins TRBV28 to TRBJ1-6; TRBD1 agrees at 7 bases. Germline V lookup: CDR1 MDHEN, CDR2 SYDVKM. This CDR3 has 17 residues. V shed 5 bases, J shed 9 bases, and the junction held 16 bases outside the gene matches. The DNA of the CDR3 is TGTGCCAGCAGTCGCCGACAGGGATTCGGTTTGGGTTCACCCCTCCACTTT. Amino acid sequence: CASSRRQGFGLGSPLHF.

This clonotype was seen many times. V gene TRBV12-3 or TRBV12-4 combines with J gene TRBJ1-2; 7 bases agree with TRBD1. This CDR3 region has 11 residues. V lost 6 bases, J lost 7 bases, and 2 bases stayed unmatched. The CDR3 nucleotides are TGTGCCAGCAGGAACAGGGGTGGCTACACCTTC. Protein product: CASRNRGGYTF.

This clonotype was counted at least ten times. The V call is TRBV7-2, the J call TRBJ2-1; D gene uncertain. The CDR3 is 14 amino acids. Germline lookup yields CDR1 SGHTA and CDR2 FQGNSA. V lost 1 base and J 5 bases, leaving 9 bases between the germline ends. The CDR3 is CASSLGHANNEQFF. For the CDR3, the DNA is TGTGCCAGCAGCTTAGGGCACGCTAACAATGAGCAGTTCTTC.

This clonotype occurred a few times. V gene TRBV4-1 combines with J gene TRBJ1-1; tentatively, D is TRBD1 (5 bases). V was trimmed by 4 bases and J by 6 bases, leaving 21 bases between them. This CDR3 has 16 residues. Looked up from germline, CDR1 is MGHRA and CDR2 is YSYEKL. In nucleotides, the CDR3 is TGCGCCAGCAGCCTCATCGCCGGCAGTCAAGGGGCTGAAGCTTTCTTT. It translates to CASSLIAGSQGAEAFF.

In this sample, this clonotype turned up many times. The chain joins TRBV11-3 to TRBJ2-1; 10 nucleotides align to TRBD2. This CDR3 has 15 residues. Germline trimming cut 3 bases from V and 8 bases from J; bases unmatched to any gene: 7. Per the germline V gene, CDR1 is SGHNT and CDR2 is YENEEA. This CDR3 reads CASSFSSSGRDEQFF. The CDR3, as DNA: TGTGCCAGCAGCTTCTCTTCTAGCGGGAGAGATGAGCAGTTCTTC. The variable domain in full, with the rest retrieved from reference TRBV11-3 and TRBJ2-1, is EAGVVQSPRYKIIEKKQPVAFWCNPISGHNTLYWYLQNLGQGPELLIRYENEEAVDDSQLPKDRFSAERLKGVDSTLKIQPAELGDSAVYLCASSFSSSGRDEQFFGPGTRLTVL.

This clonotype showed up just a few times. The J gene is TRBJ2-7, the V gene TRBV20-1; 7 bases fit TRBD1. CDR1 is DFQATT and CDR2 is SNEGSKA in the germline V gene (reference sequence). The CDR3 covers 18 residues. V shed 0 bases, J shed 0 bases, and the junction held 14 bases outside the gene matches. The CDR3 loop is CSARDLRFGTESSYEQYF. CDR3 coding DNA: TGCAGTGCTAGAGATCTACGGTTCGGGACAGAGAGCTCCTACGAGCAGTACTTC.

At least ten counts were recorded for this clonotype. V is TRBV20-1 and J is TRBJ2-7; no firm D call. Trimming pared 5 bases from V and 1 base from J, leaving 12 bases between. This CDR3 is 13 amino acids long. CDR1 and CDR2 (germline): DFQATT, SNEGSKA (reference sequence). The CDR3 spells CSALRRSSYEQYF. CDR3 in DNA: TGCAGTGCTCTTCGGCGGAGTTCCTACGAGCAGTACTTC.

This clonotype has a count of ten or more. The chain couples TRBV6-1 to TRBJ2-1; the D gene is possibly TRBD2 (5 bases). The CDR3 is 15 residues long. Germline V gene data show CDR1 as MNHNS and CDR2 as SASEGT. The V end was cut by 5 bases, the J end by 0 bases, with 11 bases between. The CDR3 spells CASSLGISSYNEQFF. DNA for the CDR3: TGTGCCAGCAGTCTCGGGATAAGCTCCTACAATGAGCAGTTCTTC.